The sample holds one count of the clone carrying this T cell receptor (beta chain). Its cognate antigen is unknown. V trimming: 5 bases; J trimming: 2 bases; junction bases outside the gene matches: 6. Germline V gene sequence: CDR1 SGHTA, CDR2 FQGNSA. The CDR3 length is 15 residues. The PCR was carried out with 60 Vbeta primers and 13 Jbeta primers. Some clones are missing from TCRdb's copy, which holds only in-frame ones; the method was immunoSEQ multiplex PCR. This table holds some 130,000 clones, roughly 82% found once. This specimen comes from a study of cytomegalovirus exposure and HLA in healthy donors. Study findings and constraints: It was approximately 150 TCR beta chains that were listed as cytomegalovirus-associated. TCR beta V- and J-gene trimming was later associated with a missense DCLRE1C variant. Later analysis indicated greater clonal expansion among HLA-associated TCR beta chains than among equally common other chains. In an earlier analysis, in 620 or so donors, most V segments appeared productive either ~87% or ~30% of the time.

Sequenced material: PBMCs. V is TRBV7-2 and J is TRBJ2-3, with 8 bases fitting TRBD2. This TCR derives from a male donor in good health and CMV-seropositive. The CDR3 sequence is CASSPVAGYTDTQYF. The DNA for the CDR3 is TGTGCCAGCAGCCCCGTAGCGGGATACACAGATACGCAGTATTTT.